A single sample gave rise to the 18 T cell receptor beta chains below, sequenced in a study of blood T cell repertoires in COVID-19. Libraries were prepared by immunoSEQ multiplex PCR; TCRdb keeps only in-frame clonotypes and omits some of them. This sample carries 290,000 or so clones, 80% to 95% of them seen once, and the ten largest clones take around 2.2%. Sequenced input: peripheral blood. The source of these receptors is a woman aged 25 to 45 with COVID-19, enrolled during active disease.

The chain uses TRBV4-1 and TRBJ2-1, with D perhaps TRBD1 (6 bases). The germline V and J ends were trimmed by 1 base and 0 bases, with 16 bases remaining between them. Germline CDR1 is MGHRA and CDR2 is YSYEKL. CDR3 length: 18 residues. Written as DNA, the CDR3 is TGCGCCAGCAGCCAAGGTCGCGCTAGGGGGAGCTCCTACAATGAGCAGTTCTTC. This translates into CASSQGRARGSSYNEQFF.

The V and J genes are TRBV27 and TRBJ2-1; 8 nucleotides line up with TRBD1. The V segment lost 8 bases and the J segment 3 bases; nucleotides outside the gene matches: 12. CDR1 is MNHEY and CDR2 is SMNVEV in the germline V gene (reference sequence). The CDR3 covers 16 residues. For the CDR3, the DNA is TGTGCCAGCGCACCTCAGACAGGGGCTAACTACAATGAGCAGTTCTTC. It encodes CASAPQTGANYNEQFF.

This chain uses TRBV7-9 with TRBJ2-1; 7 positions agree with TRBD2. J gave up 8 bases and V 3 bases, and 10 bases lay outside the gene matches. There are 15 residues in the CDR3. CDR1 is SEHNR, CDR2 FQNEAQ, per germline (reference sequence). The CDR3 is CASSLRLAAMHEQFF. CDR3 DNA sequence: TGTGCCAGCAGCTTGCGGCTAGCGGCGATGCATGAGCAGTTCTTC.

The sample holds one count of this clone. The V and J genes are TRBV6-6 and TRBJ1-2, with TRBD1 identical over 7 bases. The J segment lost 4 bases and the V segment lost 5 bases, leaving 10 bases of the junction unmatched. This CDR3 spans 15 amino acids. Germline CDR1 MNHNY, CDR2 SVGAGI (reference sequence). As DNA, the CDR3 is TGTGCCAGCAGTACAGGGGCTACCTCCTTCTATGGCTACACCTTC. Translated, it gives CASSTGATSFYGYTF.

This chain links TRBV29-1 with TRBJ1-1, with 9 nucleotides matching TRBD1. V gave up 4 bases and J gave up 7 bases; unmatched junction bases: 10. The CDR3 loop spans 14 amino acids. Germline assignment: CDR1 SQVTM and CDR2 ANQGSEA. CDR3 loop: CSVGTGAKQFEAFF. CDR3 nucleotide sequence: TGCAGCGTTGGGACAGGGGCTAAACAGTTTGAAGCTTTCTTT.

The chain uses TRBV19 and TRBJ2-2; D gene ambiguous. Trimming took 4 bases from V and 6 from J, leaving 6 bases between them. The CDR3 spans 12 residues. Per the germline V gene, CDR1 is LNHDA and CDR2 is SQIVND (reference sequence). CDR3 bases: TGTGCCAGTAGTACAGGCCCCGGGGAGCTGTTTTTT. Its protein product is CASSTGPGELFF.

The chain couples TRBV19 to TRBJ1-6; 11 bases agree with TRBD1. The germline V gene has CDR1 LNHDA and CDR2 SQIVND (reference sequence). The CDR3 has 16 residues. J gave up 7 bases and V 6 bases, and 8 bases lay outside the gene matches. CDR3 protein: CASRRGQGAPNSPLHF. CDR3 DNA: TGTGCCAGTAGGAGAGGACAGGGGGCTCCCAATTCACCCCTCCACTTT.

The sample holds a few counts of this clone. The genes are TRBV30 and TRBJ2-2, with TRBD2 matching 10 bases. Unmatched junction bases numbered 8, after V lost 6 bases and J lost 7 bases. The CDR3 has 14 residues. Germline V gene sequence: CDR1 GTSNPN, CDR2 SVGIG (reference sequence). CDR3 sequence: CACPRTSGGGELFF. The CDR3 coding sequence is TGTGCCTGCCCTCGGACTAGCGGAGGCGGGGAGCTGTTTTTT.

V gene TRBV15 combines with J gene TRBJ2-1; 9 positions match TRBD2. CDR1 and CDR2 from the germline V gene are LNHNV and YYDKDF (reference sequence). The CDR3 has 15 residues. The V and J ends lost 2 bases and 7 bases, in that order; junction bases with no gene match: 6. CDR3 residues: CATSRRTSAPNEQFF. The CDR3 DNA reads TGTGCCACCAGCAGACGGACTAGCGCACCTAATGAGCAGTTCTTC.

The gene calls are TRBV7-5 and TRBJ1-3. TRBV7-5 is classified as a pseudogene. The CDR3 extends over 14 amino acids. CDR3 loop: CVRSLRNLGNTIYF. The CDR3 DNA sequence: TGTGTCAGAAGCTTGAGGAATCTGGGAAACACCATATATTTT.

The V gene is TRBV20-1, the J gene TRBJ1-5, with 7 bases lining up with TRBD1. Germline V gene sequence: CDR1 DFQATT, CDR2 SNEGSKA (reference sequence). The CDR3 is made up of 16 amino acids. The V segment lost 3 bases and the J segment 2 bases; nucleotides outside the gene matches: 10. The CDR3 region is CSASLAGGTGNQPQHF. DNA for the CDR3: TGCAGTGCTAGTCTCGCAGGGGGTACGGGCAATCAGCCCCAGCATTTT.

The chain combines TRBV18 with TRBJ1-2; D is unresolved. Germline values: CDR1 KGHSH, CDR2 LQKENI. Deletions cut 2 bases from V and 3 bases from J, with 13 bases between. The CDR3 consists of 15 residues. The CDR3 loop reads CASSPERVRYYGYTF. CDR3 nucleotides: TGTGCCAGCTCACCAGAGAGGGTCCGGTACTATGGCTACACCTTC.

The chain employs TRBV27 and TRBJ1-2, with 8 bases matching TRBD1. The germline gives CDR1 MNHEY, CDR2 SMNVEV (reference sequence). CDR3 length: 13 amino acids. The V gene end was trimmed by 6 bases and the J gene end by 3 bases; junction bases not matched to a gene: 3. This CDR3 is CASRVTGDYGYTF. The CDR3 region has the DNA TGTGCCAGCAGGGTGACAGGGGACTATGGCTACACCTTC.

The chain links TRBV19 to TRBJ1-1; possibly TRBD1 for D (5 bases). There are 14 residues in the CDR3. V lost 3 bases and J 4 bases, leaving 12 bases between the germline ends. In germline, CDR1 is LNHDA, CDR2 SQIVND (reference sequence). CDR3 DNA sequence: TGTGCCAGTAGTATGGGCGGGGGTACCACTGAAGCTTTCTTT. Amino acid sequence: CASSMGGGTTEAFF.

The chain recombines TRBV6-1 with TRBJ1-3; possibly TRBD1 for D (6 bases). CDR1 MNHNS and CDR2 SASEGT come from the germline V gene. This CDR3 comprises 17 residues. The V gene lost 2 bases and the J gene lost 0 bases, with 14 bases spanning the gap. CDR3 sequence reads: CASSESLGGTSGNTIYF. CDR3 nucleotides: TGTGCCAGCAGTGAATCGCTTGGGGGCACCTCTGGAAACACCATATATTTT.

The table lists this clone with a count of one. The CDR3 DNA is TGTGCCTGCCACGCCCGAGACAGGGCCACTGAAGCTTTCTTT. Translation: CACHARDRATEAFF. The chain combines TRBV30 with TRBJ1-1; 7 bases are shared with TRBD1. This CDR3 contains 14 residues. Losses at the gene ends were 6 bases for V and 4 bases for J; bases not matched to a gene: 11. Germline CDR1 GTSNPN, CDR2 SVGIG (reference sequence). The variable domain in full, completed from reference TRBV30 and TRBJ1-1, reads SQTIHQWPATLVQPVGSPLSLECTVEGTSNPNLYWYRQAAGRGLQLLFYSVGIGQISSEVPQNLSASRPQDRQFILSSKKLLLSDSGFYLCACHARDRATEAFFGQGTRLTVV.

To note about this clone: At one end the junction does not follow the germline gene, possibly because of a read error. The chain couples TRBV27 to TRBJ1-6; D is unclear. CDR3 length equals 13 residues. CDR1 MNHEY and CDR2 SMNVEV come from the germline V gene (reference sequence). CDR3 sequence: CASGYSGNSLLHF. The CDR3 DNA follows: TGTGCCAGCGGCTACAGTGGCAATTCACTCCTCCACTTT.

The chain employs TRBV11-1 and TRBJ2-3; tentatively, D is TRBD1 (6 bases). Germline CDR1 SGHAT, CDR2 FQDESV (reference sequence). Trimming removed 7 bases from V and 5 bases from J, with 13 bases in between. This CDR3 has 13 residues. This chain's CDR3 is CASNNRGQDTQYF. CDR3 DNA sequence: TGTGCCAGCAATAACCGGGGACAAGATACGCAGTATTTT.